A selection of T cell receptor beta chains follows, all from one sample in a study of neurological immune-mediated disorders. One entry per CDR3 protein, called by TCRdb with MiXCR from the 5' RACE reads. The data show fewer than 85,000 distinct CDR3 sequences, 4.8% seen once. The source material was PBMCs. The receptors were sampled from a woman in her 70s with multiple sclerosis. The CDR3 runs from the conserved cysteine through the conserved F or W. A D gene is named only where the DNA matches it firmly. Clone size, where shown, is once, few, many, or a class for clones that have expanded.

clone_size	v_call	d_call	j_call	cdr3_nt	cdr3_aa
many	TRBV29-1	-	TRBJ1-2	TGCAGCGTTGAACGCCAGGGTGGCTACACCTTC	CSVERQGGYTF
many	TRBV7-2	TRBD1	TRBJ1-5	TGTGCCAGCAGCGGACAGGGATATAGCAATCAGCCCCAGCATTTT	CASSGQGYSNQPQHF
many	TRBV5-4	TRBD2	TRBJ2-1	TGTGCCAGCAGCTCGCCCTCGGCGGGAGGTCACAATGAGCAGTTCTTC	CASSSPSAGGHNEQFF
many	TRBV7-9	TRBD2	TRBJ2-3	TGTGCCAGCAGCTCCCCGTTGACTAGCAGGGAGATAGATACGCAGTATTTT	CASSSPLTSREIDTQYF
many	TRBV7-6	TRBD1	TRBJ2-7	TGTGCCAGCAGCTTAGGGGCTATGGGACAGGGCTACGAGCAGTACTTC	CASSLGAMGQGYEQYF
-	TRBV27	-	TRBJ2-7	TGTGCCAGCAGTTCCACGTCCTACGAGCAGTACTTC	CASSSTSYEQYF
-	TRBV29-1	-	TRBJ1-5	TGCAGCGTGTACCAGGGAATTAGCAATCAGCCCCAGCATTTT	CSVYQGISNQPQHF
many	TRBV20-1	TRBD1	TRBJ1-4	TGCAGTGCTAGGTTGACAGGGGGCGCCGAACTGTTTTTT	CSARLTGGAELFF
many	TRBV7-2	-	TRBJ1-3	TGTGCCAGCAGCCCAGGTGGTGGAAACACCATATATTTT	CASSPGGGNTIYF
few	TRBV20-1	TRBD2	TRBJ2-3	TGCAGTGCTACACTAGCGGGAGTGGGGGACACAGATACGCAGTATTTT	CSATLAGVGDTDTQYF
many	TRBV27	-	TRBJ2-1	TGTGCCAGCAGTTTGGTCGGCCAGCAGTTCTTC	CASSLVGQQFF
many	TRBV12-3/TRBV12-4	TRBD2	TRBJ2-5	TGTGCCAGCAGTTCCCCCCGGACGGGAGGGGGTGAGACCCAGTACTTC	CASSSPRTGGGETQYF
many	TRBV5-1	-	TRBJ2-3	TGCGCCAGCAGATACAGGGAACAAGATACGCAGTATTTT	CASRYREQDTQYF
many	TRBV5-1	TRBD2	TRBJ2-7	TGCGCCAGCAGCTTTAGCGGGAGCTCCTACGAGCAGTACTTC	CASSFSGSSYEQYF
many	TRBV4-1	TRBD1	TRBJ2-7	TGCGCCAGCAGCCAGGCGGAGGACAGGGGCCGAGTCCAGTACTTC	CASSQAEDRGRVQYF
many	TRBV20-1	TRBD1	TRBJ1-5	TGCAGTGCAAGGGACAGTAATCAGCCCCAGCATTTT	CSARDSNQPQHF
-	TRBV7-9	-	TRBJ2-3	TGTGCCAGCAGCATAACACCGCGCACAGATACGCAGTATTTT	CASSITPRTDTQYF
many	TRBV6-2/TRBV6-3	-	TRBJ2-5	TGTGCCAGCAGTAACTACGGGTCTCAAGAGACCCAGTACTTC	CASSNYGSQETQYF
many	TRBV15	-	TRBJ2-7	TGTGCCACCAGCAGAGATATGGGCGACGAGCAGTACTTC	CATSRDMGDEQYF
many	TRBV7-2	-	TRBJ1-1	TGTGCCAGCAGCTTAGACCAGAGGACTGAAGCTTTCTTT	CASSLDQRTEAFF